Presented here are 26 T cell receptor beta chains from one specimen sequenced in a study of blood T cells in healthy people across ages. Next came a second PCR, run for about 6 to 12 cycles, which used a sample-barcoded 5' primer along with a J-beta primer mix. TCRdb redid the calling of the 5' RACE reads with MiXCR, one entry per CDR3 protein. The data hold approximately 780,000 distinct CDR3 sequences, with about 26% observed a single time. Separately, the same data were catalogued under a study of T cells of mothers and their children.

The material sequenced was blood. All receptors derive from a boy between 10 and 17 years old in good health.

As for this clonotype: This likely comes from a read error, as the CDR3 has no conserved phenylalanine or tryptophan at its end. This rearrangement joins TRBV14 to TRBJ1-1; D call uncertain. Trimming pared 0 bases from V and 4 bases from J, leaving 15 bases between. The CDR3 covers 16 residues. The V gene's germline CDR1 is SGHDN and CDR2 FVKESK. CDR3 coding DNA: TGTGCCAGCAGCCAAGATCTTTCACGTTTGGGCACTGAAGCTTTCCTT. Protein sequence: CASSQDLSRLGTEAFL.

This clonotype was observed many times. The V and J genes are TRBV2 and TRBJ1-4; the match to TRBD1 covers 10 bases. Per the germline V gene, CDR1 is SNHLY and CDR2 is FYNNEI. The CDR3 is 14 residues long. J lost 8 bases, V lost 6 bases, and 6 bases had no gene match. CDR3 protein: CASSRQGAGEKLFF. The CDR3 region has the DNA TGTGCCAGCAGCCGACAGGGGGCAGGGGAAAAACTGTTTTTT.

This clonotype was seen more than once but under ten times. One end of the junction varies from germline; a read error may be responsible. The rearrangement links TRBV7-6 to TRBJ1-4; D is perhaps TRBD1 (6 bases). The CDR3 extends over 13 amino acids. CDR1 SGHVS and CDR2 FNYEAQ come from the germline V gene. CDR3 sequence (DNA): TGTGCCAGCAGCCGCGGGGGGCCTGAAGAACTGTTTTTT. Translated, it gives CASSRGGPEELFF.

The chain recombines TRBV28 with TRBJ2-1; D assignment may be TRBD1 or TRBD2 (5 bases each). Judging by the DNA end, TRBJ2-7 fits better; the J call may be wrong. The length of the CDR3 is 14 residues. Germline V lookup: CDR1 MDHEN, CDR2 SYDVKM. The CDR3 loop reads CASSQPGTTYEQYF. CDR3 nucleotide sequence: TGTGCCAGCAGTCAACCCGGGACCACCTACGAGCAGTACTTC.

This clonotype has a count of ten or more. The V gene is TRBV20-1, the J gene TRBJ2-5; a possible D gene is TRBD2 (7 bases). Per germline, CDR1 DFQATT and CDR2 SNEGSKA (reference sequence). This CDR3 contains 14 residues. V lost 5 bases to trimming and J lost 0 bases, with 13 bases between them. CDR3 nucleotide sequence: TGCAGTGCTGAGGGGGGGAGCTACCAAGAGACCCAGTACTTC. Amino acids: CSAEGGSYQETQYF.

This clonotype was seen more than once but under ten times. This chain links TRBV20-1 with TRBJ1-4; D remains ambiguous. The CDR3 totals 14 residues. Trimming left V 6 bases short and J 3 bases short, with 14 bases between. CDR1 and CDR2 (germline): DFQATT, SNEGSKA (reference sequence). CDR3 loop: CSAHRSTSNEKLFF. Written as DNA, the CDR3 is TGCAGTGCCCACCGGAGTACCTCTAATGAAAAACTGTTTTTT.

The gene calls are TRBV6-6 and TRBJ2-4, with a possible D match to TRBD2 (6 bases). Trimming pared 6 bases from V and 0 bases from J, leaving 18 bases between. The CDR3 runs to 17 residues. CDR1 is MNHNY and CDR2 is SVGAGI in the germline V gene (reference sequence). The CDR3: CASRFQGGALAKNIQYF. The CDR3 DNA reads TGTGCCAGCAGGTTTCAGGGAGGAGCGTTAGCCAAAAACATTCAGTACTTC.

This clonotype was seen a single time. The CDR3 nucleotides read TGCGCCAGCAGCCAACCTCAGGACTATGAGCAGTTCTTC. Translating it yields CASSQPQDYEQFF. This chain links TRBV5-1 with TRBJ2-5; perhaps TRBD2 as D (5 bases). The last part of the DNA fits TRBJ2-1 better; the J call may be wrong. The germline gives CDR1 SGHRS, CDR2 YFSETQ. The CDR3 runs 13 residues.

The chain joins TRBV4-3 to TRBJ1-2; possible D gene TRBD1, 6 bases. Germline V gives CDR1 LGHNA, CDR2 YSLEER. This CDR3 spans 17 amino acids. Trimming removed 0 bases at V and 4 bases at J, with 18 bases between. CDR3 protein: CASSQDGGGGNSYGYTF. CDR3 in DNA: TGCGCCAGCAGCCAAGATGGGGGAGGGGGAAATTCCTATGGCTACACCTTC.

A note on this clonotype: Germline is not matched at one junction end, which may reflect a read error. V is TRBV2 and J is TRBJ1-5; possibly TRBD1 for D (6 bases). The CDR3 length is 13 residues. Germline-derived CDR1 and CDR2 are SNHLY and FYNNEI. Here the CDR3 reads CASRRQAGQPQHF. The CDR3 DNA reads as TGCGCCAGCAGGAGACAGGCCGGTCAGCCCCAGCATTTT.

The V and J genes are TRBV5-1 and TRBJ1-4, with TRBD1 matching 7 bases. Germline trimming cut 4 bases from V and 7 bases from J; bases unmatched to any gene: 4. The CDR3 totals 13 residues. Germline CDR1 and CDR2: SGHRS and YFSETQ. This chain's CDR3 is CASSQGQLEKLFF. The CDR3 region has the DNA TGCGCCAGCAGCCAGGGACAGCTTGAAAAACTGTTTTTT.

CDR3 bases: TGTGCCAGCAGTTTCATGGGGAGCTCCTACGAGCAGTACTTC. Translating gives CASSFMGSSYEQYF. The chain couples TRBV27 to TRBJ2-5; D perhaps matches TRBD2 (5 bases). The end of the DNA is better explained by TRBJ2-7, so the J call may be wrong. Germline assignment: CDR1 MNHEY and CDR2 SMNVEV (reference sequence). The CDR3 is 14 amino acids.

This clonotype came up a few times. This rearrangement joins TRBV12-3 or TRBV12-4 to TRBJ1-4; tentatively, D is TRBD1 (5 bases). The germline V and J ends were trimmed by 3 bases and 8 bases, with 22 bases remaining between them. The CDR3 totals 17 residues. CDR3 protein: CASSLSLLGAWGEKLFF. CDR3 in DNA: TGTGCCAGCAGTTTGTCCCTCTTAGGGGCTTGGGGCGAAAAACTGTTTTTT.

This clonotype was detected only a few times. This chain connects TRBV12-5 to TRBJ2-7; no definite D call. Germline CDR1 and CDR2: LGHNT and FRNRAP. The CDR3 totals 12 residues. V gave up 0 bases and J gave up 7 bases, with 7 bases separating them. CDR3 protein: CASGLVLSEQYF. In DNA form, the CDR3 reads TGTGCTAGTGGTTTGGTACTTAGTGAGCAGTACTTC. Drawing the rest from reference TRBV12-5 and TRBJ2-7, the complete variable domain is DARVTQTPRHKVTEMGQEVTMRCQPILGHNTVFWYRQTMMQGLELLAYFRNRAPLDDSGMPKDRFSAEMPDATLATLKIQPSEPRDSAVYFCASGLVLSEQYFGPGTRLTVT.

Only a few counts were recorded for this clonotype. The chain carries TRBV4-2 and TRBJ2-2; the D gene is possibly TRBD2 (5 bases). V was shortened by 0 bases and J by 1 base, with 15 bases between the two germline ends. Germline V gene sequence: CDR1 LGHNA, CDR2 YNFKEQ. CDR3 length equals 18 residues. The CDR3, as DNA: TGTGCCAGCAGCCAAGATGGGTGGGAGAGGGTGAACACCGGGGAGCTGTTTTTT. Translation gives CASSQDGWERVNTGELFF.

There are a few counts of this clonotype. The chain employs TRBV10-2 and TRBJ2-2; TRBD1 matches 9 bases. CDR3 length equals 14 residues. J gave up 2 bases and V 10 bases, and 5 bases lay outside the gene matches. CDR1 WSHSY and CDR2 SAAADI come from the germline V gene. Here the CDR3 reads CATITGGNTGELFF. The DNA for the CDR3 is TGCGCCACCATTACAGGGGGCAACACCGGGGAGCTGTTTTTT.

This clonotype was counted between two and nine times. The V and J genes are TRBV5-4 and TRBJ1-1; D not resolved. The CDR3 length is 14 residues. Germline-derived CDR1 and CDR2 are SGHNT and YYREEE (reference sequence). The V end was cut by 9 bases, the J end by 1 base, with 16 bases between. In DNA form, the CDR3 reads TGTGCCATCGGCGAACAGCAAAAGAACACTGAAGCTTTCTTT. Translating gives CAIGEQQKNTEAFF.

This chain connects TRBV20-1 to TRBJ2-7; TRBD2 matches at 8 bases. This CDR3 is built from 16 residues. Germline assignment: CDR1 DFQATT and CDR2 SNEGSKA (reference sequence). Trimming removed 0 bases from V and 4 bases from J; junction bases left unmatched: 11. CDR3 residues: CSARDVAIAGTYEQYF. The CDR3 bases are TGCAGTGCTAGAGACGTCGCTATAGCGGGGACGTACGAGCAGTACTTC.

The chain carries TRBV19 and TRBJ2-3; D may be TRBD1 (6 bases). V was trimmed by 0 bases and J by 1 base, leaving 11 bases between them. This CDR3 spans 16 amino acids. Germline CDR1 and CDR2: LNHDA and SQIVND (reference sequence). The CDR3: CASSIDQAGGTDTQYF. The DNA for the CDR3 is TGTGCCAGTAGTATAGATCAAGCAGGGGGCACAGATACGCAGTATTTT.

The chain is built from TRBV6-6 and TRBJ2-1; no definite D call. CDR1 is MNHNY and CDR2 is SVGAGI in the germline V gene (reference sequence). V lost 2 bases to trimming and J lost 7 bases, with 6 bases between them. This CDR3 is built from 12 residues. The CDR3 reads CASSYGVNEQFF. The CDR3 bases are TGTGCCAGCAGTTACGGGGTGAATGAGCAGTTCTTC.

J is TRBJ2-7 and V is TRBV27; D is ambiguous. V was shortened by 8 bases and J by 0 bases, with 14 bases between the two germline ends. The CDR3 has 14 amino acids. The V gene's germline CDR1 is MNHEY and CDR2 SMNVEV (reference sequence). As DNA, the CDR3 is TGTGCCAGCGCCCTTGCCGGAAGCTCCTACGAGCAGTACTTC. This translates into CASALAGSSYEQYF.

The rearrangement uses TRBV10-3 and TRBJ2-1; TRBD1 matches 7 bases. CDR3 length: 13 residues. Germline V gene lookup returns CDR1 ENHRY and CDR2 SYGVKD. Losses at the gene ends were 4 bases for V and 9 bases for J; bases not matched to a gene: 6. The CDR3 is CAISVRGFAEQFF. The CDR3 DNA follows: TGTGCCATCAGTGTCAGGGGGTTTGCTGAGCAGTTCTTC.

The J gene is TRBJ1-3, the V gene TRBV20-1, with no clear D. The CDR3 has 12 amino acids. Germline loops: CDR1 DFQATT, CDR2 SNEGSKA (reference sequence). Trimming took 1 base from V and 3 from J, leaving 4 bases between them. The CDR3 loop is CSARASGNTIYF. The DNA of the CDR3 is TGCAGTGCTAGAGCGAGTGGAAACACCATATATTTT.

This clonotype was observed a few times. The chain combines TRBV24-1 with TRBJ2-7; TRBD1 matches 10 bases. The end of the DNA is better explained by TRBJ2-1, so the J call may be wrong. CDR3 size: 17 residues. Germline CDR1 is KGHDR and CDR2 is SFDVKD. The chain's CDR3 is CATSDPRGTGEYNEQFF. CDR3 bases: TGTGCCACCAGTGACCCACGGGGGACAGGGGAATACAATGAGCAGTTCTTC.

This clonotype was counted a few times. The CDR3 DNA sequence: TGTGCCAGTAATACAGGGGGCACGAATCAGCCCCAGCATTTT. This sequence encodes CASNTGGTNQPQHF. The J gene is TRBJ1-5, the V gene TRBV19; 9 nucleotides align to TRBD1. Germline assignment: CDR1 LNHDA and CDR2 SQIVND (reference sequence). J gave up 4 bases and V 7 bases, and 5 bases lay outside the gene matches. The CDR3 is 14 residues long.

The sample holds a few counts of this clonotype. J is TRBJ2-1 and V is TRBV15, with 7 bases lining up with TRBD1. TRBJ2-5 explains the end of the DNA better; the J call may be wrong. Germline CDR1 LNHNV, CDR2 YYDKDF (reference sequence). This CDR3 contains 14 residues. CDR3: CATSGDRARETQYF. The CDR3, as DNA: TGTGCCACCAGCGGCGACAGGGCCCGGGAGACCCAGTACTTC.